This TCR beta chain was captured in a study of PD-L1 blockade in urothelial cancer. Time point of the sample: peripheral blood 6 weeks after treatment start. Urothelial carcinoma affected the patients, and it was locally advanced or metastatic. Libraries were prepared by immunoSEQ multiplex PCR; TCRdb keeps only in-frame clonotypes and omits some of them. This table holds 80,000 to 95,000 clones, 70% to 90% found once. This clonotype was sampled from a man between 65 and 85 years old with urothelial cancer. The sample in question was PBMCs, obtained around atezolizumab (anti-PD-L1) treatment.

As DNA, the CDR3 is TGTGCCAGCAGTGGTCAGGGGATAGGGGAAAAACTGTTTTTT. Its translation: CASSGQGIGEKLFF. The V call is TRBV6-5, the J call TRBJ1-4, with D possibly being TRBD1 (6 bases). Germline V gene data show CDR1 as MNHEY and CDR2 as SVGAGI. There are 14 residues in the CDR3. V was clipped by 5 bases and J by 8 bases, with 15 bases between them.